This section outlines one T cell receptor (beta chain) sequence together with its context. What it recognizes is unknown. Primers: 60 Vbeta forward and 13 Jbeta reverse. Clones were sequenced by immunoSEQ multiplex PCR, and TCRdb holds only the in-frame ones, with some missing. The sample has 180,000 or so clones, roughly 79% seen once. This specimen comes from a study of cytomegalovirus exposure and HLA in healthy donors. Deletions cut 9 bases from V and 7 bases from J, with 12 bases between. Germline V gene lookup returns CDR1 MGHDK and CDR2 SYGVNS. CDR3 size: 11 residues. Study-level points and caveats: Cytomegalovirus association was assigned to approximately 160 TCR beta chains. It was confirmed in vitro that three of the CMV-associated chains were specific for CMV antigens. TCR beta chain V- and J-gene trimming was linked, in a later analysis, to a missense variant in DCLRE1C.

The chain combines TRBV25-1 with TRBJ1-1; D is possibly TRBD1 (5 bases). The clonotype originates from a young woman in good health and CMV-seropositive. Sample: PBMCs. The CDR3 DNA is TGTGCCAGTGGAGAAAGGGGTGAAGCTTTCTTT. Encoded protein: CASGERGEAFF.